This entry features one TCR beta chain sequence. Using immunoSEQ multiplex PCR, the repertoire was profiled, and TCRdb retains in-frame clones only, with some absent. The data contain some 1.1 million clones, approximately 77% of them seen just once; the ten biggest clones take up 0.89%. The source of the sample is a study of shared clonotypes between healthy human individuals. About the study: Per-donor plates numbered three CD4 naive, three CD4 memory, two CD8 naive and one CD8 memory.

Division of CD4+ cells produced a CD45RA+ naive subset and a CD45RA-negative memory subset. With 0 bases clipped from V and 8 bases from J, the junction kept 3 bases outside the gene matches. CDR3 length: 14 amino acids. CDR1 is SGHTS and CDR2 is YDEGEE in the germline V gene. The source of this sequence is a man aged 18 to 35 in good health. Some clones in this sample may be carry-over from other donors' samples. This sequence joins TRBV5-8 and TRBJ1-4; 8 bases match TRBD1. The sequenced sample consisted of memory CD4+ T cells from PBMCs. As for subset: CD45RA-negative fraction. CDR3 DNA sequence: TGTGCCAGCAGCTTGGTACAGGGGGGGGAAAAACTGTTTTTT. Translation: CASSLVQGGEKLFF.